This is a list of T cell receptor beta chains from one sample in a study of blood T cell repertoires in COVID-19. Profiling relied on immunoSEQ multiplex PCR, and the TCRdb table lists in-frame clones only, not all of them. The table shows roughly 65,000 clones, with approximately 93% occurring only once. The material sequenced was peripheral blood. These TCRs come from a man aged 65 to 79 with active COVID-19. The CDR3 runs from the conserved cysteine through the conserved F or W. The D gene is left open where the match is weak. Some rows mark clone size as missing; the rest say once, few, many or name a class of expanded clone.

TRBD1	TRBV19	TRBJ2-6	once	CASSIDIRGAGQGAPSSGANVLTF	TGTGCCAGTAGTATAGATATTCGTGGAGCGGGACAGGGGGCCCCAAGCTCTGGGGCCAACGTCCTGACTTTC
TRBD1	TRBV10-1	TRBJ2-2	-	CASSDLGQGAGELFF	TGCGCCAGCAGTGATTTAGGACAGGGTGCCGGGGAGCTGTTTTTT
TRBD1	TRBV14	TRBJ2-5	-	CASSQGDRGTSSTQYF	TGTGCCAGCAGCCAAGGGGACAGGGGCACCTCATCGACCCAGTACTTC
-	TRBV5-8	TRBJ1-2	-	CASSLVAVNYGYTF	TGTGCCAGCAGCTTGGTGGCGGTGAACTATGGCTACACCTTC
-	TRBV9	TRBJ2-5	-	CASSVADNVYQETQYF	TGTGCCAGCAGCGTAGCTGACAACGTGTACCAAGAGACCCAGTACTTC
-	TRBV6-1	TRBJ1-2	-	CASSEWARGYTF	TGTGCCAGCAGTGAGTGGGCGCGTGGCTACACCTTC
-	TRBV28	TRBJ1-2	-	CASQREVYGYTF	TGTGCCAGCCAACGGGAAGTCTATGGCTACACCTTC
TRBD1	TRBV10-3	TRBJ1-4	few	CATAMGGQANEKLFF	TGTGCCACCGCGATGGGGGGACAGGCTAATGAAAAACTGTTTTTT
-	TRBV18	TRBJ2-5	-	CASSPGSRETQYF	TGTGCCAGCTCCCCAGGGAGTCGGGAGACCCAGTACTTC
TRBD1	TRBV2	TRBJ1-5	-	CASSRTTGQGDQPQHF	TGTGCCAGCAGTCGAACAACCGGACAGGGTGATCAGCCCCAGCATTTT
-	TRBV18	TRBJ1-1	-	CASSPYQGMNTEAFF	TGTGCCAGCTCACCATATCAGGGGATGAACACTGAAGCTTTCTTT
-	TRBV7-2	TRBJ1-5	-	CASSYRDTNQPQHF	TGTGCCAGCAGCTACAGGGATACCAATCAGCCCCAGCATTTT
-	TRBV5-1	TRBJ2-5	once	CASSLATVQETQYF	TGCGCCAGCAGCTTGGCGACAGTACAAGAGACCCAGTACTTC
-	TRBV3-1/TRBV3-2	TRBJ1-1	-	CASSQDKRQRGGTEAFF	TGTGCCAGCAGCCAAGATAAGCGACAACGAGGGGGCACTGAAGCTTTCTTT
-	TRBV5-5	TRBJ1-6	-	CASSRHGGSYNSPLHF	TGTGCCAGCAGCCGTCACGGGGGCTCCTATAATTCACCCCTCCACTTT
TRBD2	TRBV19	TRBJ2-5	-	CASSTSLLAGVETQYF	TGTGCCAGTAGTACCTCCTTACTAGCGGGGGTAGAGACCCAGTACTTC
-	TRBV10-1	TRBJ1-3	-	CAGKGEMRSGNTIYF	TGCGCCGGTAAGGGAGAAATGCGCTCTGGAAACACCATATATTTT
-	TRBV18	TRBJ1-1	-	CASSPPRNTEAFF	TGTGCCAGCTCACCCCCTAGGAACACTGAAGCTTTCTTT
TRBD1	TRBV18	TRBJ1-4	-	CASSPFLGQGAQTNEKLFF	TGTGCCAGCTCACCATTTTTAGGACAGGGGGCGCAGACTAATGAAAAACTGTTTTTT
-	TRBV5-8	TRBJ1-5	-	CASSPLSLGNQPQHF	TGTGCCAGCAGCCCACTGAGTCTGGGCAATCAGCCCCAGCATTTT
-	TRBV5-1	TRBJ1-1	-	CASSLGGRYTEAFF	TGCGCCAGCAGCTTGGGGGGGCGGTACACTGAAGCTTTCTTT
TRBD1	TRBV5-1	TRBJ1-4	-	CASSLEGLGTGVNEKLFF	TGCGCCAGCAGCTTGGAAGGCCTAGGGACAGGGGTAAATGAAAAACTGTTTTTT
TRBD1	TRBV4-3	TRBJ2-1	-	CASSQEWRGGGDEQFF	TGCGCCAGCAGCCAAGAGTGGAGAGGGGGCGGCGATGAGCAGTTCTTC
-	TRBV5-6	TRBJ1-2	once	CASSLFPGNYGYTF	TGTGCCAGCAGCTTATTCCCGGGGAACTATGGCTACACCTTC
-	TRBV15	TRBJ1-5	-	CATSRDRGGDSNQPQHF	TGTGCCACCAGCAGAGATCGGGGGGGGGATAGCAATCAGCCCCAGCATTTT
TRBD1	TRBV2	TRBJ2-7	-	CAGSAGTVPYEQYF	TGTGCCGGATCCGCCGGGACAGTCCCCTACGAGCAGTACTTC
-	TRBV2	TRBJ2-6	-	CASTWGVSGANVLTF	TGTGCCAGCACATGGGGCGTCTCTGGGGCCAACGTCCTGACTTTC
TRBD2	TRBV6-1	TRBJ2-5	-	CASSVRGLAGGPVQQETQYF	TGTGCCAGCAGTGTAAGGGGACTAGCGGGGGGGCCGGTTCAACAAGAGACCCAGTACTTC
TRBD2	TRBV6-4	TRBJ2-3	-	CASSDTSGTSGGPKYF	TGTGCCAGCAGTGACACTTCTGGGACTAGCGGGGGGCCCAAGTATTTT
-	TRBV20-1	TRBJ2-6	-	CSASTGSGANVLTF	TGCAGTGCTAGTACAGGTTCTGGGGCCAACGTCCTGACTTTC
TRBD2	TRBV18	TRBJ2-3	-	CASSPPNGASGLWKYF	TGTGCCAGCTCACCGCCGAATGGAGCTAGCGGGCTCTGGAAGTATTTT
-	TRBV5-1	TRBJ2-2	-	CASSLAGGGNGELFF	TGCGCCAGCAGCTTGGCCGGTGGGGGGAACGGGGAGCTGTTTTTT
TRBD1	TRBV5-6	TRBJ2-7	-	CASSFRSGTGRDEQYF	TGTGCCAGCAGTTTCCGGTCCGGGACAGGGAGGGACGAGCAGTACTTC
-	TRBV11-3	TRBJ1-1	-	CASSGGGTNTEAFF	TGTGCCAGCAGCGGGGGGGGAACCAACACTGAAGCTTTCTTT
-	TRBV9	TRBJ2-1	-	CASSGSPGNEQFF	TGTGCCAGCAGCGGCAGTCCGGGGAATGAGCAGTTCTTC
-	TRBV6-2/TRBV6-3	TRBJ2-1	-	CASSHRPQGLAGNEQFF	TGTGCCAGCAGCCACCGGCCACAGGGATTGGCGGGCAATGAGCAGTTCTTC
-	TRBV7-7	TRBJ2-1	-	CASSQGSGGGANEQFF	TGTGCCAGCAGCCAGGGGTCAGGCGGGGGAGCAAATGAGCAGTTCTTC
TRBD2	TRBV4-2	TRBJ2-7	-	CASSQDNMGFGGVYEQYF	TGTGCCAGCAGCCAAGATAATATGGGGTTCGGGGGGGTCTACGAGCAGTACTTC
-	TRBV25-1	TRBJ1-2	once	CASSAGLGGYTF	TGTGCCAGCAGTGCCGGACTGGGAGGCTACACCTTC
-	TRBV5-1	TRBJ2-7	-	CASSSNPTGSSYEQYF	TGCGCCAGCAGCTCAAATCCCACAGGGTCCTCCTACGAGCAGTACTTC
TRBD2	TRBV6-1	TRBJ2-5	-	CASSDFFIGGAAETQYF	TGTGCCAGCAGTGATTTTTTTATCGGGGGGGCGGCAGAGACCCAGTACTTC
-	TRBV5-1	TRBJ2-2	-	CASSGNTNTGELFF	TGCGCCAGCAGCGGCAATACGAACACCGGGGAGCTGTTTTTT
-	TRBV6-1	TRBJ2-2	-	CASSGGAGRDTGELFF	TGTGCCAGCAGTGGGGGGGCAGGGAGGGACACCGGGGAGCTGTTTTTT
-	TRBV4-2	TRBJ1-1	few	CASSLGRTEAFF	TGTGCCAGCAGCCTGGGGCGGACTGAAGCTTTCTTT
TRBD2	TRBV5-1	TRBJ2-3	-	CASSLGGTSGASTDTQYF	TGCGCCAGCAGCTTGGGGGGGACTAGCGGTGCTAGCACAGATACGCAGTATTTT
-	TRBV5-4	TRBJ2-2	-	CASSLNFGGQGGELFF	TGTGCCAGCAGCTTGAATTTCGGGGGGCAAGGCGGGGAGCTGTTTTTT
TRBD1	TRBV18	TRBJ1-5	-	CASSPTGGIQPQHF	TGTGCCAGCTCACCCACAGGGGGCATTCAGCCCCAGCATTTT
-	TRBV5-5	TRBJ1-1	-	CASSLGQGGFMNTEAFF	TGTGCCAGCAGCTTGGGGCAGGGAGGCTTCATGAACACTGAAGCTTTCTTT
TRBD2	TRBV10-3	TRBJ2-1	-	CAVRDSGGAYNEQFF	TGTGCCGTCCGAGATTCGGGGGGGGCATACAATGAGCAGTTCTTC
-	TRBV7-8	TRBJ1-6	-	CASSHKRSPLHF	TGTGCCAGCAGCCATAAGAGGTCACCCCTCCACTTT
TRBD2	TRBV11-2	TRBJ2-3	-	CALSKAGGPDTQYF	TGTGCCCTTTCAAAAGCGGGGGGGCCAGATACGCAGTATTTT
-	TRBV7-2	TRBJ2-7	-	CASSLAEAARQYF	TGTGCCAGCAGCTTAGCTGAGGCAGCGCGGCAGTACTTC
-	TRBV4-2	TRBJ1-6	few	CASSQDSFSSYNSPLHF	TGTGCCAGCAGCCAAGATTCCTTCAGCTCCTATAATTCACCCCTCCACTTT
TRBD2	TRBV18	TRBJ2-5	once	CASSPNGGGLETQYF	TGTGCCAGCTCACCCAACGGGGGGGGCCTGGAGACCCAGTACTTC
-	TRBV6-5	TRBJ2-3	few	CASSLSGTSLNTQYF	TGTGCCAGCAGTTTATCCGGGACTTCCTTGAATACGCAGTATTTT